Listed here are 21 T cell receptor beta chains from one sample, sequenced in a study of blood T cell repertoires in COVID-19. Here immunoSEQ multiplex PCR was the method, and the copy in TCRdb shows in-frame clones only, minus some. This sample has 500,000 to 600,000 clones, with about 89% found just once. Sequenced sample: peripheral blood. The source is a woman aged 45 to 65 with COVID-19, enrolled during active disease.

The CDR3 protein is CAIKPGVNQPQHF. CDR3 nucleotide sequence: TGTGCCATCAAACCCGGGGTCAATCAGCCCCAGCATTTT. V usage is TRBV10-3 and J usage is TRBJ1-5; D is unresolved. Germline-derived CDR1 and CDR2 are ENHRY and SYGVKD. This CDR3 region has 13 residues. The V and J ends lost 7 bases and 3 bases respectively, with 10 bases between them.

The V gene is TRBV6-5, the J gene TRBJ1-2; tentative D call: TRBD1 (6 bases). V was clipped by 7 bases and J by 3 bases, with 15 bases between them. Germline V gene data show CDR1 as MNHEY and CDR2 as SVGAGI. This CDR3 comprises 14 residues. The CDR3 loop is CASTPNRVDYGYTF. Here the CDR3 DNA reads TGTGCCAGCACCCCGAACAGGGTTGACTATGGCTACACCTTC.

The CDR3 sequence is CASIPTGGSSYNEQFF. As DNA, the CDR3 is TGTGCCAGTATCCCGACAGGGGGGAGCTCCTACAATGAGCAGTTCTTC. This sequence joins TRBV19 and TRBJ2-1, with 9 bases fitting TRBD1. The CDR3 consists of 16 residues. Germline values: CDR1 LNHDA, CDR2 SQIVND (reference sequence). V lost 7 bases to trimming and J lost 0 bases; unmatched junction nucleotides: 7.

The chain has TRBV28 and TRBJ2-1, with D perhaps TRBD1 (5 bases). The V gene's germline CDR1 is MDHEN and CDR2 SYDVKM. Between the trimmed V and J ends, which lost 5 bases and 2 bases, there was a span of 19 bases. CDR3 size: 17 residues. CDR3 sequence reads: CASSAVIGAVTYNEQFF. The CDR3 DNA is TGTGCCAGCAGTGCGGTTATTGGGGCCGTCACCTACAATGAGCAGTTCTTC.

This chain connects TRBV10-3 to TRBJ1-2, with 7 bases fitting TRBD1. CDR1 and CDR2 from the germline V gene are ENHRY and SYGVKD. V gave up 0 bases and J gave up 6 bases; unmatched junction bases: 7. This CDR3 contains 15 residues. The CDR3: CAISESEQTGDGYTF. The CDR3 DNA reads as TGTGCCATCAGTGAGTCTGAGCAAACAGGGGATGGCTACACCTTC.

The chain's CDR3 is CASKHRYEQYF. CDR3 sequence (DNA): TGTGCCAGCAAACATCGTTACGAGCAGTACTTC. This rearrangement joins TRBV6-5 to TRBJ2-7; D is uncertain. The V gene's germline CDR1 is MNHEY and CDR2 SVGAGI. The CDR3 covers 11 residues. V lost 7 bases to trimming and J lost 4 bases, with 8 bases between them.

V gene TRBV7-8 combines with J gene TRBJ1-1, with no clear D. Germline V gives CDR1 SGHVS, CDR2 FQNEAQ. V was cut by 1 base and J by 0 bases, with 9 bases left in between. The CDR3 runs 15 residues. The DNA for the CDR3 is TGTGCCAGCAGCTTAGGGCAGAGGCTGAACACTGAAGCTTTCTTT. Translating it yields CASSLGQRLNTEAFF.

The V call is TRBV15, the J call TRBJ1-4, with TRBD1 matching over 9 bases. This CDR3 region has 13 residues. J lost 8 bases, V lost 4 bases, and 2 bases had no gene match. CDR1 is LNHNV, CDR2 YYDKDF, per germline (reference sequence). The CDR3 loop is CATSTDRGEKLFF. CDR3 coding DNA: TGTGCCACCAGCACTGACAGGGGGGAAAAACTGTTTTTT.

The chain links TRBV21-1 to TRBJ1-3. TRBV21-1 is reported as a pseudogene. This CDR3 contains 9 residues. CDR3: CASRDTIYF. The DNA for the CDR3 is TGTGCCAGCCGGGACACCATATATTTT.

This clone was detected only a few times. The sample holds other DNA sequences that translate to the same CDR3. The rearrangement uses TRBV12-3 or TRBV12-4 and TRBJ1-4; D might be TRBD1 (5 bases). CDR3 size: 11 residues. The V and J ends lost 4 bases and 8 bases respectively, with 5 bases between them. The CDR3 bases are TGTGCCAGCAGTTCAGGGGAAAAACTGTTTTTT. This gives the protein CASSSGEKLFF.

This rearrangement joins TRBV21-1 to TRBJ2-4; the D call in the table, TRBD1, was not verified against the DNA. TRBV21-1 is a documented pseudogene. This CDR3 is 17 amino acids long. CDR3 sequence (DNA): TGTGCCCTGCAACTTAACTCGGGACAGGGGGGTCTCGGCATTCAGTACTTC. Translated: CALQLNSGQGGLGIQYF.

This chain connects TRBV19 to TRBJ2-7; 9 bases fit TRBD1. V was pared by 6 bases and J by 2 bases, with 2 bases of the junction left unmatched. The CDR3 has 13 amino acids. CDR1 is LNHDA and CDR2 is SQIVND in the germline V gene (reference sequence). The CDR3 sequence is CASRGQGTYEQYF. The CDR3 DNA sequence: TGTGCCAGTAGGGGACAGGGAACCTACGAGCAGTACTTC.

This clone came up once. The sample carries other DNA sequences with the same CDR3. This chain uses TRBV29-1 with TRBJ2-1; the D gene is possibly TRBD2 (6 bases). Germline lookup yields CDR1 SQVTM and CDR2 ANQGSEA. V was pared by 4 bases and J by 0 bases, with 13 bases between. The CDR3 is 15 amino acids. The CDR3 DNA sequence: TGCAGCGTTGCAGGAGGGCCCAGCTCCTACAATGAGCAGTTCTTC. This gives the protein CSVAGGPSSYNEQFF.

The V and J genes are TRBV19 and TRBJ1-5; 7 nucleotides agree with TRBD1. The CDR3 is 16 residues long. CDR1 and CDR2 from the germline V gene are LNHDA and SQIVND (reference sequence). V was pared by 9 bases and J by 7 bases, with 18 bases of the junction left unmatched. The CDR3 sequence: CASHLAAGGLNQPQHF. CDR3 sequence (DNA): TGTGCCAGCCATTTGGCCGCAGGGGGTCTAAACCAGCCCCAGCATTTT.

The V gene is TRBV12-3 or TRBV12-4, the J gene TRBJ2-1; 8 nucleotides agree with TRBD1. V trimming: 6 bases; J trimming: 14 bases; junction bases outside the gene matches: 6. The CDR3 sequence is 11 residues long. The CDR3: CASSPGTGKFF. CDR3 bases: TGTGCCAGCAGCCCCGGGACAGGAAAGTTCTTC.

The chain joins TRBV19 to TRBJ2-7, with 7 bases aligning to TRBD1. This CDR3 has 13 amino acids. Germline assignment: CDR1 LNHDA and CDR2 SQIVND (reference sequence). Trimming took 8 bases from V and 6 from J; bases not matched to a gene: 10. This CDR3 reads CASAGTAVSEQYF. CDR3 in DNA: TGTGCCAGTGCCGGGACAGCCGTGAGCGAGCAGTACTTC.

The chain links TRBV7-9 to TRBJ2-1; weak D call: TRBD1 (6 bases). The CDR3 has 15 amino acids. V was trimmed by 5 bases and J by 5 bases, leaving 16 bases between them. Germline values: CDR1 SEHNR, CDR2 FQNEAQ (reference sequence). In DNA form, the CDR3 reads TGTGCCAGCAGCCCCCCCGGGACACCTAACAATGAGCAGTTCTTC. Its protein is CASSPPGTPNNEQFF.

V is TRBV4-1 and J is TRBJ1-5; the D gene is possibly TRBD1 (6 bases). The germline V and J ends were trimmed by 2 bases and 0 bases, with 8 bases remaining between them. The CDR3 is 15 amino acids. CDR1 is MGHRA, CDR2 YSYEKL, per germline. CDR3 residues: CASSQNRDSNQPQHF. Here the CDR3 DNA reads TGCGCCAGCAGCCAAAACAGGGATAGCAATCAGCCCCAGCATTTT.

The CDR3, as DNA: TGTGCCAGCAGCCAACCTAGCGGGGGGCCGTACAATGAGCAGTTCTTC. Translation gives CASSQPSGGPYNEQFF. The chain couples TRBV5-4 to TRBJ2-1, with 11 positions matching TRBD2. Germline V gene lookup returns CDR1 SGHNT and CDR2 YYREEE (reference sequence). The CDR3 contains 16 residues. With V trimmed by 4 bases and J by 4 bases, 7 bases remained unmatched.

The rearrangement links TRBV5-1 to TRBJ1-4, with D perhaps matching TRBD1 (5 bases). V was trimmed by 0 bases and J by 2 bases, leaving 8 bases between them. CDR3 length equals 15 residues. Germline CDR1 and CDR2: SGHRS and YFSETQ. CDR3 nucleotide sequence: TGCGCCAGCAGCTTGGTTGCAGGGACTAATGAAAAACTGTTTTTT. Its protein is CASSLVAGTNEKLFF.

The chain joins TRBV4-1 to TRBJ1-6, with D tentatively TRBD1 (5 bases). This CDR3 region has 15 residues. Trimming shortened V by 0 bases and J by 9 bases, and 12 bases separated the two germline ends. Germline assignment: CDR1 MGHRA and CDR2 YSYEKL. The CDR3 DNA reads TGCGCCAGCAGCCAAGATCCGGGGGTATCTTCACCCCTCCACTTT. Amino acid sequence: CASSQDPGVSSPLHF.